One TCR beta chain is described in this entry. Its antigen remains unknown. The sample comes from a study of shared clonotypes between healthy human individuals. Study-wide results and caveats: Investigators collected only blood, and repertoires in tissues likely differ. Estimated richness was generally greater in naive than memory subsets.

Evenly divided among several immunoSEQ plates was the genomic DNA of each subset. Produced via immunoSEQ multiplex PCR; TCRdb's table is partial and in-frame only. The sample includes roughly 300,000 clones, 73% seen only once; the top ten take about 10%. V shed 1 base and J shed 7 bases, with 24 bases lying between them. Germline V gene lookup returns CDR1 SGHRS and CDR2 YFSETQ. The CDR3 runs 18 residues. Adults of Caucasian background living in Nashville, Tennessee made up all donors. This chain uses TRBV5-1 with TRBJ2-1, with D perhaps TRBD2 (7 bases). This clonotype was obtained from a man aged 30-40 years in good health. The sample consisted of memory CD4+ T cells sorted from blood. Specified subset: CD45RA-negative fraction. In DNA, the CDR3 is TGCGCCAGCAGCTTGATTAGGTCTACTAGGGGGGGTCTAAATGAGCAGTTCTTC. Translating it yields CASSLIRSTRGGLNEQFF.